This is a list of T cell receptor beta chains from one sample in a study of cytomegalovirus exposure and HLA in healthy donors. Assay used: immunoSEQ multiplex PCR; TCRdb lists only in-frame clones, some missing. The sample lists around 130,000 clones; more than 60% were seen once. Sequencing was done on a sample of PBMCs. The receptors shown here come from a woman aged 40 to 50 in good health and CMV-seropositive. Both conserved end residues are part of each CDR3. D genes are given only for firm matches. Expanded clones get a size class; other rows say once, few or many, or leave the size out.

>NA|TRBJ1-5|TRBV27|NA
CASSLNRDSNQPQHF
TGTGCCAGCAGTTTGAACAGGGATAGCAATCAGCCCCAGCATTTT
>once|TRBJ1-4|TRBV7-2|NA
CASSPRSRTNEKLFF
TGTGCCAGCAGCCCCCGGTCACGGACTAATGAAAAACTGTTTTTT
>NA|TRBJ2-7|TRBV4-1|TRBD1
CASSPGQGRYEQYF
TGCGCCAGCAGCCCGGGACAGGGGAGGTACGAGCAGTACTTC
>NA|TRBJ2-2|TRBV5-5|NA
CASSLGLGGNTGELFF
TGTGCCAGCAGCTTGGGGTTGGGAGGGAACACCGGGGAGCTGTTTTTT
>NA|TRBJ2-7|TRBV7-9|NA
CASSLSNRVSAQYF
TGTGCCAGCAGCTTATCCAATCGGGTCAGCGCCCAATACTTC
>NA|TRBJ2-7|TRBV30|NA
CAWEGDSYEQYF
TGTGCCTGGGAGGGGGACTCCTACGAGCAGTACTTC
>NA|TRBJ1-5|TRBV5-6|TRBD1
CASSVKPGQGFQPQHF
TGTGCCAGCAGCGTTAAACCGGGACAGGGGTTTCAGCCCCAGCATTTT
>NA|TRBJ1-2|TRBV30|NA
CAWSVQGDGYTF
TGTGCCTGGAGTGTACAAGGGGATGGCTACACCTTC
>NA|TRBJ1-2|TRBV7-3|NA
CASSLSSQNYGYTF
TGTGCCAGCAGCTTAAGTAGCCAGAACTATGGCTACACCTTC
>once|TRBJ2-3|TRBV7-3|NA
CASSFDSFTDTQYF
TGTGCCAGCAGCTTTGACAGTTTCACAGATACGCAGTATTTT
>NA|TRBJ2-7|TRBV7-9|TRBD1
CASSLSPGQGADYEQYF
TGTGCCAGCAGCTTAAGTCCGGGACAGGGGGCTGACTACGAGCAGTACTTC
>NA|TRBJ2-1|TRBV5-8|TRBD2
CASSFIKSGSRLHHNEQFF
TGTGCCAGCAGCTTCATTAAAAGCGGGAGTAGGCTCCATCACAATGAGCAGTTCTTC
>NA|TRBJ1-2|TRBV11-2|NA
CASSRSVPQGVVGYGYTF
TGTGCCAGCAGCCGGTCAGTCCCACAGGGTGTGGTTGGCTATGGCTACACCTTC
>NA|TRBJ1-5|TRBV27|NA
CASRKLQGPNVGQPQHF
TGTGCCAGCAGAAAACTACAGGGTCCCAACGTAGGGCAGCCCCAGCATTTT
>few|TRBJ2-7|TRBV9|TRBD2
CASSVDSGGAGRGEQYF
TGTGCCAGCAGCGTAGATAGCGGGGGGGCCGGGCGAGGGGAGCAGTACTTC
>few|TRBJ2-7|TRBV5-1|NA
CASSTGSYEQYF
TGCGCCAGCAGCACGGGGAGCTACGAGCAGTACTTC
>NA|TRBJ1-1|TRBV15|NA
CATSSLDGGNTEAFF
TGTGCCACCAGCAGTTTGGACGGAGGTAACACTGAAGCTTTCTTT
>few|TRBJ1-2|TRBV19|TRBD1
CASSQTGVFYPYTF
TGTGCCAGTAGTCAGACAGGGGTGTTCTATCCCTACACCTTC
>few|TRBJ2-1|TRBV4-3|TRBD2
CASSQDIAGDNEQFF
TGCGCCAGCAGCCAAGATATAGCGGGGGACAATGAGCAGTTCTTC
>NA|TRBJ1-2|TRBV11-2|TRBD1
CASSLDGQGVAGYTF
TGTGCCAGCAGCTTAGACGGACAGGGGGTCGCGGGCTACACCTTC
>NA|TRBJ2-7|TRBV5-6|TRBD1
CASSPETGSSYEQYF
TGTGCCAGCAGCCCGGAGACAGGGAGCTCCTACGAGCAGTACTTC
>few|TRBJ1-2|TRBV5-1|NA
CASSLDSYGYTF
TGCGCCAGCAGCTTGGACAGCTATGGCTACACCTTC
>NA|TRBJ2-7|TRBV6-5|NA
CASRTVGGQSEQYF
TGTGCCAGCAGGACGGTGGGGGGACAGAGCGAGCAGTACTTC
>NA|TRBJ1-4|TRBV7-6|NA
CASSSRASWVEQRGELFF
TGTGCCAGCAGCTCACGGGCGTCCTGGGTCGAACAGCGGGGGGAACTGTTTTTT
>once|TRBJ1-1|TRBV5-1|TRBD1
CASSFSGQVDTEAFF
TGCGCCAGCAGCTTCTCAGGACAGGTAGACACTGAAGCTTTCTTT
>NA|TRBJ2-2|TRBV19|NA
CASSRGVGNTGELFF
TGTGCCAGTAGTCGCGGCGTGGGTAACACCGGGGAGCTGTTTTTT
>NA|TRBJ2-2|TRBV15|TRBD1
CATSRAGTARAGELFF
TGTGCCACCAGCAGAGCCGGGACAGCCAGGGCCGGGGAGCTGTTTTTT
>NA|TRBJ1-3|TRBV5-6|NA
CASSHQDSGNTIYF
TGTGCCAGCAGTCACCAGGACTCTGGAAACACCATATATTTT
>few|TRBJ2-7|TRBV28|NA
CASNSLGQRYEQYF
TGTGCCAGCAATAGCCTTGGACAGAGGTACGAGCAGTACTTC
>NA|TRBJ1-1|TRBV7-2|NA
CASSLLAVLNTEAFF
TGTGCCAGCAGCTTACTTGCGGTTCTCAACACTGAAGCTTTCTTT
>NA|TRBJ2-1|TRBV4-3|NA
CASSQGGARDEQFF
TGCGCCAGCAGCCAAGGAGGTGCTAGAGATGAGCAGTTCTTC
>NA|TRBJ1-1|TRBV18|NA
CASSPNSLNTEAFF
TGTGCCAGCTCACCAAACAGCCTGAACACTGAAGCTTTCTTT
>NA|TRBJ1-1|TRBV9|NA
CASSVWTENTEAFF
TGTGCCAGCAGCGTATGGACAGAGAACACTGAAGCTTTCTTT
>NA|TRBJ2-7|TRBV10-2|NA
CASSEYSPYEQYF
TGCGCCAGCAGTGAGTACAGTCCCTACGAGCAGTACTTC
>NA|TRBJ1-5|TRBV7-9|TRBD1
CASSSTGGDGNQPQHF
TGTGCCAGCAGCTCGACAGGGGGCGATGGCAATCAGCCCCAGCATTTT
>NA|TRBJ1-3|TRBV15|NA
CATSREEGSGNTIYF
TGTGCCACCAGCAGGGAAGAGGGCTCTGGAAACACCATATATTTT
>NA|TRBJ1-2|TRBV28|TRBD1
CATLGRTGGGYGYTF
TGTGCCACCCTAGGGAGGACAGGGGGCGGGTATGGCTACACCTTC
>NA|TRBJ1-1|TRBV5-1|NA
CASKPGMGGTEAFF
TGCGCCAGCAAACCGGGGATGGGGGGCACTGAAGCTTTCTTT
>NA|TRBJ1-4|TRBV7-6|NA
CASSLEDRRSEKLFF
TGTGCCAGCAGCTTAGAGGACCGGAGGAGTGAAAAACTGTTTTTT
>NA|TRBJ1-4|TRBV28|NA
CASSTLRSSSYEKLFF
TGTGCCAGCAGCACGTTGAGGTCTTCATCCTATGAAAAACTGTTTTTT
>once|TRBJ1-2|TRBV27|NA
CASDGGCGYTF
TGTGCCAGCGATGGGGGGTGTGGCTACACCTTC
>NA|TRBJ2-7|TRBV27|TRBD1
CASSSGQDVQYF
TGTGCCAGCAGCTCGGGACAGGATGTGCAGTACTTC
>NA|TRBJ1-1|TRBV28|NA
CASSFYRQNTEAFF
TGTGCCAGCAGTTTCTACAGACAGAACACTGAAGCTTTCTTT
>few|TRBJ1-2|TRBV28|TRBD1
CASSLYRGDYGYTF
TGTGCCAGCAGTTTATACAGGGGTGACTATGGCTACACCTTC
>NA|TRBJ2-6|TRBV6-5|NA
CASSSAGANVLTF
TGTGCCAGCAGCTCCGCTGGGGCCAACGTCCTGACTTTC
>NA|TRBJ2-2|TRBV7-6|NA
CASSLTKDSRNTGELFF
TGTGCCAGCAGCTTAACAAAAGACTCTAGGAACACCGGGGAGCTGTTTTTT
>NA|TRBJ1-6|TRBV10-2|NA
CASSEGQGNNSPLHF
TGCGCCAGCAGCGAAGGGCAGGGCAACAATTCACCCCTCCACTTT
>NA|TRBJ2-1|TRBV28|TRBD2
CASTGTSGNSYNEQFF
TGTGCATCCACCGGGACTAGCGGTAACTCCTACAATGAGCAGTTCTTC
>NA|TRBJ1-5|TRBV9|TRBD1
CASSGGQGLNQPQHF
TGTGCCAGCAGCGGCGGACAGGGGCTCAATCAGCCCCAGCATTTT